The 18 T cell receptor beta chains listed next were all sequenced from one sample in a study of cytomegalovirus exposure and HLA in healthy donors. The PCR ran on 60 Vbeta and 13 Jbeta primers. Assay used: immunoSEQ multiplex PCR; TCRdb lists only in-frame clones, some missing. This table holds tens of thousands of clones, around 60% found once. Sequenced input: PBMCs. These receptors were obtained from a male donor in good health and CMV-seropositive.

The chain uses TRBV11-2 and TRBJ2-3; 8 nucleotides agree with TRBD2. The junction had 10 bases not matched to a gene; V was cut back by 5 bases and J by 3 bases. The germline V gene has CDR1 SGHAT and CDR2 FQNNGV. The CDR3 spans 16 residues. CDR3 nucleotides: TGTGCCAGCAGCCCTAGGGAGCGGGGGCTAACAGATACGCAGTATTTT. Its translation is CASSPRERGLTDTQYF.

This clone has a handful of counts. This chain links TRBV7-9 with TRBJ1-1; D may be TRBD1 (5 bases). The V end was cut by 5 bases, the J end by 3 bases, with 19 bases between. The CDR3 spans 16 residues. Germline V gives CDR1 SEHNR, CDR2 FQNEAQ (reference sequence). CDR3 region: CASSPTGGKGDTEAFF. Written as DNA, the CDR3 is TGTGCCAGCAGCCCAACGGGGGGGAAAGGGGACACTGAAGCTTTCTTT.

This rearrangement joins TRBV7-3 to TRBJ2-1; 13 bases map to TRBD2. V lost 0 bases to trimming and J lost 8 bases; unmatched junction nucleotides: 4. This CDR3 region has 16 residues. CDR1 and CDR2 from the germline V gene are SGHTA and FQGTGA. The DNA of the CDR3 is TGTGCCAGCAGCTTAACAGGGACTAGCGGGATCCATGAGCAGTTCTTC. Amino acid sequence: CASSLTGTSGIHEQFF.

The chain uses TRBV27 and TRBJ1-5; D is uncertain. Trimming cost V 6 bases and J 3 bases, with 12 bases left between them. This CDR3 region has 14 residues. Germline CDR1 MNHEY, CDR2 SMNVEV (reference sequence). CDR3 nucleotide sequence: TGTGCCAGCAGAGCCTTTGGGCCCAATCAGCCCCAGCATTTT. Amino acid sequence: CASRAFGPNQPQHF.

For the CDR3, the DNA is TGTGCCAGCAGCACGGGGGACAGGATTTACGCCGCCTACAATGAGCAGTTCTTC. Its translation is CASSTGDRIYAAYNEQFF. This chain uses TRBV7-9 with TRBJ2-1, with 8 nucleotides matching TRBD1. There are 18 residues in the CDR3. The V gene's germline CDR1 is SEHNR and CDR2 FQNEAQ (reference sequence). Trimming at V came to 5 bases and at J to 2 bases, leaving 14 bases not matched to a gene.

This CDR3 is CASSSGLAESSYNEQFF. Written as DNA, the CDR3 is TGTGCCAGCTCATCGGGACTAGCGGAGAGCTCCTACAATGAGCAGTTCTTC. The V call is TRBV18, the J call TRBJ2-1; 11 nucleotides match TRBD2. The V gene end was trimmed by 5 bases and the J gene end by 0 bases; junction bases not matched to a gene: 6. The germline CDR1 and CDR2 sequences are KGHSH and LQKENI. The CDR3 has 17 amino acids.

This chain joins TRBV5-1 and TRBJ1-2; D is unresolved. CDR1 and CDR2 (germline): SGHRS, YFSETQ. The CDR3 consists of 12 residues. Trimming took 7 bases from V and 0 from J, leaving 7 bases between them. The CDR3, as DNA: TGCGCCAGCGGCAACCCTAACTATGGCTACACCTTC. Its translation: CASGNPNYGYTF.

The rearrangement uses TRBV6-1 and TRBJ2-1; 7 bases are a match to TRBD2. Germline V gene data show CDR1 as MNHNS and CDR2 as SASEGT. This CDR3 comprises 14 residues. Trimming removed 6 bases from V and 5 bases from J; junction bases left unmatched: 7. The CDR3 protein is CASRRGGSNNEQFF. The CDR3, as DNA: TGTGCCAGCAGGAGGGGAGGGTCGAACAATGAGCAGTTCTTC.

This chain links TRBV5-6 with TRBJ2-7; D possibly corresponds to TRBD1 (6 bases). Germline V gives CDR1 SGHDT, CDR2 YYEEEE. This CDR3 is built from 15 residues. V was cut by 6 bases and J by 6 bases, with 22 bases left in between. CDR3 DNA sequence: TGTGCCAGCACTCGAGGGACACACCGGGGAAGCGAGCAGTACTTC. Residues: CASTRGTHRGSEQYF.

The chain uses TRBV7-8 and TRBJ2-7; D remains ambiguous. The CDR3 is 13 amino acids. V was cut by 1 base and J by 3 bases, with 7 bases left in between. The germline gives CDR1 SGHVS, CDR2 FQNEAQ. As DNA, the CDR3 is TGTGCCAGCAGCTTAGTCTCAGGCTACGAGCAGTACTTC. It codes for CASSLVSGYEQYF.

The CDR3 protein is CSVDPGQPRGYTF. The CDR3 DNA is TGCAGCGTTGACCCGGGACAGCCGCGTGGCTACACCTTC. The rearrangement joins TRBV29-1 to TRBJ1-2; 7 bases are shared with TRBD1. J lost 7 bases, V lost 3 bases, and 8 bases had no gene match. Per germline, CDR1 SQVTM and CDR2 ANQGSEA. The CDR3 contains 13 residues.

This chain connects TRBV28 to TRBJ1-5, with 9 bases fitting TRBD1. The CDR3 covers 14 residues. Germline lookup yields CDR1 MDHEN and CDR2 SYDVKM. With 6 bases clipped from V and 7 bases from J, the junction kept 7 bases outside the gene matches. The CDR3 bases are TGTGCCAGCAGAACAGGGGGCGCGGAGCAGCCCCAGCATTTT. Its protein is CASRTGGAEQPQHF.

The chain joins TRBV7-8 to TRBJ1-1, with D maybe TRBD1 (6 bases). The CDR3 is made up of 13 amino acids. Trimming cost V 6 bases and J 6 bases, with 14 bases left between them. CDR1 SGHVS and CDR2 FQNEAQ come from the germline V gene. CDR3 sequence: CASRGRGGPEAFF. The CDR3 DNA reads TGTGCCAGCAGGGGGCGAGGGGGACCTGAAGCTTTCTTT.

Only a few counts were recorded for this clone. The chain employs TRBV7-8 and TRBJ2-7, with 9 bases aligning to TRBD2. With V trimmed by 1 base and J by 3 bases, 10 bases remained unmatched. The CDR3 covers 17 residues. Germline CDR1 reads SGHVS; CDR2 reads FQNEAQ. The CDR3 loop reads CASSLEGAGTSFYEQYF. The CDR3 region has the DNA TGTGCCAGCAGCTTAGAAGGAGCCGGGACTAGCTTCTACGAGCAGTACTTC.

The chain links TRBV28 to TRBJ1-2; D possibly corresponds to TRBD1 (5 bases). Germline V gene sequence: CDR1 MDHEN, CDR2 SYDVKM. Trimming stripped 8 bases from V and 8 bases from J, with 18 bases between. This CDR3 has 13 amino acids. The CDR3 region is CASGWGGAQGYTF. The CDR3 nucleotides are TGTGCCAGCGGCTGGGGAGGGGCTCAAGGCTACACCTTC.

This clone was seen a few times. This chain connects TRBV27 to TRBJ2-7; D is unresolved. The CDR3 is made up of 12 amino acids. V was clipped by 5 bases and J by 5 bases, with 10 bases between them. Germline V gene sequence: CDR1 MNHEY, CDR2 SMNVEV (reference sequence). The CDR3, as DNA: TGTGCCAGCAGTCCCCAACGAGACGAGCAGTACTTC. It yields the protein CASSPQRDEQYF.

The rearrangement uses TRBV5-1 and TRBJ1-2; D is perhaps TRBD1 (6 bases). V dropped 2 bases and J dropped 0 bases, with 11 bases sitting between them. In germline, CDR1 is SGHRS, CDR2 YFSETQ. This CDR3 contains 15 residues. In DNA form, the CDR3 reads TGCGCCAGCAGCTTAGGGGGGGAAGCTAACTATGGCTACACCTTC. Translation gives CASSLGGEANYGYTF.

In its sample, this clone was seen a few times. The genes are TRBV9 and TRBJ2-7; the D gene is possibly TRBD2 (6 bases). Trimming removed 3 bases at V and 0 bases at J, with 13 bases between. The CDR3 spans 15 residues. Looked up from germline, CDR1 is SGDLS and CDR2 is YYNGEE. CDR3 amino acids: CASSAGRESSYEQYF. Written as DNA, the CDR3 is TGTGCCAGCAGCGCCGGACGGGAGAGCTCCTACGAGCAGTACTTC.